The T cell receptor (beta chain) under discussion was sequenced for a study of cytomegalovirus exposure and HLA in healthy donors. Turning to the study itself: Earlier sequencing of some 170 million T cells yielded fewer than 140 million unique TCR beta sequences.

Study results and caveats: In an earlier analysis, most TCR beta V segments were productive about 90% or about 30% of the time. TCR beta chains numbering more than 150 were designated cytomegalovirus-associated.

The CDR3 has 19 amino acids. Germline lookup yields CDR1 SGHRS and CDR2 YFSETQ. Losses at the gene ends were 7 bases for V and 5 bases for J; bases not matched to a gene: 24. Primers: 60 Vbeta forward and 13 Jbeta reverse. As originally analysed: In a later analysis, 80 million to 100 million unique TCR beta chains included roughly 11 million shared by two or more donors. Clones were sequenced by immunoSEQ multiplex PCR, and TCRdb holds only the in-frame ones, with some missing. V and J calls and clone size are as listed in that table; D and trimming were resolved from the DNA. The table records some 150,000 clones, around 85% of them present only once. A note on this clone: Its antigen is currently unknown.

The sequence came from a female donor in good health and CMV-seronegative. The chain recombines TRBV5-1 with TRBJ1-1, with 9 bases lining up with TRBD1. The specimen was PBMCs. The DNA of the CDR3 is TGCGCCAGCCAGGGGAGGGACGCGAACCCGGGACAGGGAGGGACTGAAGCTTTCTTT. This sequence encodes CASQGRDANPGQGGTEAFF.